These 17 T cell receptor beta chains originate from one sample sequenced in a study of CD8 T cells in ankylosing spondylitis. Study-wide findings and caveats: A motif of 7 to 9 highly homologous TCR beta variants was seen as apparently characteristic of ankylosing spondylitis blood.

Their antigens remain unidentified. TCRdb used MiXCR to reprocess the 5' RACE reads, holding one entry per CDR3 protein. Of over 450,000 distinct CDR3 sequences listed, roughly an eighth were seen once; the top ten hold approximately 6.2%. The sequencing sample was made of blood, either unsorted or a sorted T cell fraction (not recorded which). Every receptor here comes from a male donor with ankylosing spondylitis.

The J gene is TRBJ2-2, the V gene TRBV2; 13 bases agree with TRBD2. Looked up from germline, CDR1 is SNHLY and CDR2 is FYNNEI. V lost 5 bases, J lost 7 bases, and 4 bases stayed unmatched. CDR3 size: 15 residues. The CDR3 DNA reads as TGTGCCAGCAGTAGTCGGACTAGCGGGAGCGGGGAGCTGTTTTTT. Translation: CASSSRTSGSGELFF.

In its sample, this clonotype was seen a few times. This chain connects TRBV4-2 to TRBJ2-6; TRBD1 aligns across 8 bases. The CDR3 is 17 amino acids. V was pared by 1 base and J by 2 bases, with 4 bases of the junction left unmatched. Germline V gene sequence: CDR1 LGHNA, CDR2 YNFKEQ. DNA of the CDR3: TGTGCCAGCAGCCAAGTAGACAGGGGACCTGGGGCCAACGTCCTGACTTTC. As protein: CASSQVDRGPGANVLTF.

This clonotype was observed at least ten times. The chain is built from TRBV5-1 and TRBJ2-4; 8 bases are shared with TRBD1. Unmatched junction bases numbered 8, after V lost 0 bases and J lost 0 bases. The length of the CDR3 is 18 residues. Germline CDR1 reads SGHRS; CDR2 reads YFSETQ. This chain's CDR3 is CASSLARGQGEAKNIQYF. DNA for the CDR3: TGCGCCAGCAGCTTGGCACGCGGACAGGGAGAAGCCAAAAACATTCAGTACTTC. Full variable domain (missing parts from reference TRBV5-1 and TRBJ2-4): KAGVTQTPRYLIKTRGQQVTLSCSPISGHRSVSWYQQTPGQGLQFLFEYFSETQRNKGNFPGRFSGRQFSNSRSEMNVSTLELGDSALYLCASSLARGQGEAKNIQYFGAGTRLSVL.

The rearrangement joins TRBV20-1 to TRBJ1-5; 9 bases line up with TRBD1. After removal of 1 base from V and 9 bases from J, the junction contained 7 bases not matched to a gene. Looked up from germline, CDR1 is DFQATT and CDR2 is SNEGSKA (reference sequence). This CDR3 is built from 14 residues. The CDR3 DNA reads as TGCAGTGCTAGAGCTGGGACAGGGCCTAGGCCCCAGCATTTT. This sequence encodes CSARAGTGPRPQHF.

V and J are TRBV3-1 and TRBJ1-4; D is undetermined. The V end lost 4 bases, the J end lost 2 bases, and 14 bases lay between the germline ends. CDR1 and CDR2 (germline): LGHDT, YNNKEL (reference sequence). The CDR3 is 16 residues long. The CDR3 reads CASSPSFQPTNEKLFF. CDR3 in DNA: TGTGCCAGCAGCCCGTCATTCCAACCCACTAATGAAAAACTGTTTTTT.

This clonotype was observed many times. The chain recombines TRBV20-1 with TRBJ1-1; TRBD1 agrees at 7 bases. After removal of 1 base from V and 4 bases from J, the junction contained 3 bases not matched to a gene. The CDR3 extends over 13 amino acids. Looked up from germline, CDR1 is DFQATT and CDR2 is SNEGSKA (reference sequence). The CDR3 reads CSARGDRVTEAFF. The CDR3 DNA follows: TGCAGTGCTAGAGGTGACAGGGTCACTGAAGCTTTCTTT.

This clonotype showed up just a few times. The rearrangement links TRBV12-3 or TRBV12-4 to TRBJ1-6; D is ambiguous. This CDR3 is built from 13 residues. Trimming took 6 bases from V and 10 from J, leaving 13 bases between them. CDR3 DNA sequence: TGTGCCAGCAGCCTCTTAAGGGAGTCACCCCTCCACTTT. Translated, it gives CASSLLRESPLHF.

This clonotype has just a few counts. The chain is built from TRBV9 and TRBJ2-2; D gene unclear. The CDR3 consists of 16 residues. Trimming took 0 bases from V and 0 from J, leaving 9 bases between them. CDR1 is SGDLS and CDR2 is YYNGEE in the germline V gene. CDR3 residues: CASSVALASNTGELFF. The CDR3 DNA follows: TGTGCCAGCAGCGTAGCTTTGGCGTCGAACACCGGGGAGCTGTTTTTT.

CDR3: CATSRGGNEQFF. The CDR3 DNA reads TGTGCCACCAGCAGAGGTGGGAATGAGCAGTTCTTC. This chain connects TRBV15 to TRBJ2-1; no definite D call. Germline V gene sequence: CDR1 LNHNV, CDR2 YYDKDF (reference sequence). V was pared by 1 base and J by 7 bases, with 5 bases between. The CDR3 has 12 residues.

CDR3: CASSQDRGLVGRSNQPQHF. The CDR3 nucleotides read TGTGCCAGCAGCCAAGATAGGGGGCTGGTCGGTCGTAGCAATCAGCCCCAGCATTTT. The chain couples TRBV4-2 to TRBJ1-5; 7 positions match TRBD1. Germline V gene data show CDR1 as LGHNA and CDR2 as YNFKEQ. This CDR3 is built from 19 residues. V was clipped by 0 bases and J by 0 bases; unmatched bases: 11.

This clonotype turned up a few times. J is TRBJ2-1 and V is TRBV20-1; 8 bases agree with TRBD2. V gave up 6 bases and J gave up 4 bases; unmatched junction bases: 11. The length of the CDR3 is 15 residues. The V gene's germline CDR1 is DFQATT and CDR2 SNEGSKA (reference sequence). The CDR3 loop reads CSARSPSSGYNEQFF. The CDR3 DNA reads TGCAGTGCCCGTTCGCCGTCTAGCGGGTACAATGAGCAGTTCTTC.

This clonotype was counted only a few times. The gene calls are TRBV12-3 or TRBV12-4 and TRBJ1-4; tentative D call: TRBD1 (5 bases). Between the trimmed V and J ends, which lost 8 bases and 10 bases, there was a span of 17 bases. The CDR3 totals 13 residues. CDR3 in amino acids: CASSWGTSGKLFF. CDR3 sequence (DNA): TGTGCCAGCTCCTGGGGGACCTCCGGAAAACTGTTTTTT.

The V gene is TRBV7-8, the J gene TRBJ2-7; 9 nucleotides agree with TRBD1. Germline CDR1 and CDR2: SGHVS and FQNEAQ. This CDR3 is built from 16 residues. The V gene end was trimmed by 1 base and the J gene end by 0 bases; junction bases not matched to a gene: 4. The CDR3 bases are TGTGCCAGCAGCTTAGGGGGGACAGGGTCCTCCTACGAGCAGTACGTC. Translating it yields CASSLGGTGSSYEQYV.

The V call is TRBV30, the J call TRBJ2-1; the D gene is possibly TRBD2 (6 bases). Germline V lookup: CDR1 GTSNPN, CDR2 SVGIG (reference sequence). V dropped 2 bases and J dropped 7 bases, with 15 bases sitting between them. The CDR3 has 14 amino acids. The CDR3: CAWSRGREWNEQFF. For the CDR3, the DNA is TGTGCCTGGAGTAGGGGACGGGAGTGGAATGAGCAGTTCTTC.

V and J are TRBV10-3 and TRBJ1-1, with D perhaps matching TRBD1 (6 bases). The V end lost 6 bases, the J end lost 3 bases, and 8 bases lay between the germline ends. Germline V CDR1 and CDR2: ENHRY, SYGVKD. The CDR3 is 12 residues long. CDR3 in DNA: TGTGCCATCAGGAAGGGGGACACTGAAGCTTTCTTT. Its translation: CAIRKGDTEAFF.

This clonotype was detected a few times. J is TRBJ1-2 and V is TRBV9, with D unresolved. CDR1 and CDR2 from the germline V gene are SGDLS and YYNGEE. V lost 4 bases to trimming and J lost 4 bases, with 14 bases between them. The CDR3 is 14 residues long. Here the CDR3 DNA reads TGTGCCAGCAGCCTCGGTACACAGTTCTATGGCTACACCTTC. This sequence encodes CASSLGTQFYGYTF.

This rearrangement joins TRBV4-2 to TRBJ2-5; a possible D gene is TRBD2 (5 bases). The CDR3 loop spans 16 amino acids. Germline-derived CDR1 and CDR2 are LGHNA and YNFKEQ. V lost 0 bases, J lost 8 bases, and 19 bases lay in between. CDR3 region: CASSQDPLAAVGTQYF. CDR3 in DNA: TGTGCCAGCAGCCAAGATCCCCTAGCCGCCGTGGGAACCCAGTACTTC.